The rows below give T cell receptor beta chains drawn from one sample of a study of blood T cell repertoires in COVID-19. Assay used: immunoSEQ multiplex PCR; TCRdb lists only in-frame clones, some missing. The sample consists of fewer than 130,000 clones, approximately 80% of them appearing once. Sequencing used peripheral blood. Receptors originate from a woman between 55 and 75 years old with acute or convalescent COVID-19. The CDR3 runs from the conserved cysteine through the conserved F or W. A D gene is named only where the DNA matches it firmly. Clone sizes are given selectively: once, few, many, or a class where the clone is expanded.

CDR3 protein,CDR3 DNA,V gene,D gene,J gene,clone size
CASSQSRGTGANVLTF,TGCGCCAGCAGCCAATCACGGGGGACTGGGGCCAACGTCCTGACTTTC,TRBV4-3,NA,TRBJ2-6,NA
CAWSIGGAGNTIYF,TGTGCCTGGAGTATTGGAGGGGCTGGAAACACCATATATTTT,TRBV30,NA,TRBJ1-3,NA
CASSLFGGDSTGELFF,TGCGCCAGCAGCCTATTCGGGGGGGATAGCACCGGGGAGCTGTTTTTT,TRBV5-1,TRBD2,TRBJ2-2,NA
CASSLAGSLEGTEAFF,TGTGCCAGCAGCTTAGCCGGCAGTTTGGAGGGCACTGAAGCTTTCTTT,TRBV7-8,NA,TRBJ1-1,NA
CASGLAAGGSNQPQHF,TGTGCTAGTGGTTTGGCCGCGGGCGGAAGCAATCAGCCCCAGCATTTT,TRBV12-5,NA,TRBJ1-5,many
CASTTNGGGTETQYF,TGTGCCAGTACGACAAACGGGGGGGGCACGGAGACCCAGTACTTC,TRBV6-5,TRBD2,TRBJ2-5,once
CASSYGNRGSLPQHF,TGTGCCAGCAGTTACGGGAACAGGGGAAGCTTGCCCCAGCATTTT,TRBV6-2/TRBV6-3,TRBD1,TRBJ1-5,few
CASSQDSNSGNTIYF,TGTGCCAGCAGCCAGGACAGTAACTCTGGAAACACCATATATTTT,TRBV3-1/TRBV3-2,NA,TRBJ1-3,NA
CASSEAPGGVSNQPQHF,TGTGCCAGCAGTGAAGCGCCGGGAGGCGTTAGCAATCAGCCCCAGCATTTT,TRBV6-1,NA,TRBJ1-5,NA
CASSPGTGAFPLHF,TGTGCCAGCAGCCCCGGGACAGGGGCGTTTCCCCTCCACTTT,TRBV9,TRBD1,TRBJ1-6,few